Here is one T cell receptor (beta chain) with its context. In the authors' methods: Reference gene primers were amplified, and this amplification served to estimate nucleated cell counts. The table came from immunoSEQ multiplex PCR; TCRdb's copy has only in-frame clones and leaves some out. The V and J calls and clone size come from that table; D and trimming were worked out from the DNA. This table holds around 250,000 clones, 83% found once. The sample is drawn from a study of blood T cell repertoires in COVID-19. Looking at the study overall: Donors in the United States, Italy and Spain gave samples during acute or convalescent COVID-19.

The CDR3 consists of 15 residues. Germline V CDR1 and CDR2: MNHNS, SASEGT. The germline V and J ends were trimmed by 1 base and 0 bases, with 10 bases remaining between them. The genes are TRBV6-1 and TRBJ2-7; D possibly corresponds to TRBD2 (6 bases). Material: peripheral blood. The sequence was collected from a man aged 55-75 years who had recovered from COVID-19. The DNA for the CDR3 is TGTGCCAGCAGTGAAGGTTCTAGCGCCTCCTACGAGCAGTACTTC. Its translation: CASSEGSSASYEQYF.